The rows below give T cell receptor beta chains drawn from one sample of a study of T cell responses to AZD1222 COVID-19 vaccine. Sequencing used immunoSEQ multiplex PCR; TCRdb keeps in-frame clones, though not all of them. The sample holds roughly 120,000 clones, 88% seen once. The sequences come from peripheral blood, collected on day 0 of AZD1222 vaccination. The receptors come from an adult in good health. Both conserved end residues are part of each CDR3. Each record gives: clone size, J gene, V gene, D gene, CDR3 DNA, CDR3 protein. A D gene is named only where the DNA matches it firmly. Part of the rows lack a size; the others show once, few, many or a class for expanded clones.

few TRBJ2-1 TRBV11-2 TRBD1 TGTGCCAGCAGCTTAGGAGGGACAGGGGCCCTCTACAATGAGCAGTTCTTC CASSLGGTGALYNEQFF
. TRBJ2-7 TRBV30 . TGTGCCTGGAGTACCCCCAGTTGGGCAGCGACTAGCGAGCAGTACTTC CAWSTPSWAATSEQYF
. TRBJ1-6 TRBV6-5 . TGTGCCAGCAGTTACTCGGGGGGGTTTAGGGGTTCACCCCTCCACTTT CASSYSGGFRGSPLHF
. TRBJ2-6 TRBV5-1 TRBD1 TGCGCCAGCAGCTTAGGACAGGCACCCTCTGGGGCCAACGTCCTGACTTTC CASSLGQAPSGANVLTF
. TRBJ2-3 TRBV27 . TGTGCCAGCAGTTTGGAGGGGAGGACAGATACGCAGTATTTT CASSLEGRTDTQYF
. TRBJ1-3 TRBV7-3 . TGTGCCAGCAGCCTCTACAGGGTCGACTCTGGAAACACCATATATTTT CASSLYRVDSGNTIYF
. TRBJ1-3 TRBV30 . TGTGCCTGGAGTTCCGGGGTCAACACCATATATTTT CAWSSGVNTIYF
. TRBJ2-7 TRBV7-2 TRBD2 TGTGCCAGCAGCCTATGGTTACTAGCGTCCTACGAGCAGTACTTC CASSLWLLASYEQYF
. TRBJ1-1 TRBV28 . TGTGCCACCAGGTCATCAGCCTTCCTCCTTAACACTGAAGCTTTCTTT CATRSSAFLLNTEAFF
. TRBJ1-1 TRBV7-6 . TGTGCCAGCAGCTTATGGCAGAGCATGAACACTGAAGCTTTCTTT CASSLWQSMNTEAFF
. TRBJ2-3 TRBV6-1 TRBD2 TGTGCCAGCAGTGAAGTTCGGGGGGGAAGCACAGATACGCAGTATTTT CASSEVRGGSTDTQYF
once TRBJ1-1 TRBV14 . TGTGCCAGCAGCCAAGTGGGCGGGAACACTGAAGCTTTCTTT CASSQVGGNTEAFF
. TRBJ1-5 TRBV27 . TGTGCCAGCAGTTTATACGGGGGCGGTCAGCCCCAGCATTTT CASSLYGGGQPQHF
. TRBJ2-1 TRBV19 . TGTGCCAGTAGCACCCCGGGGAGGAGCTCCTACAATGAGCAGTTCTTC CASSTPGRSSYNEQFF
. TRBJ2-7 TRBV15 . TGTGCCACCAGCAGGTATGGGGCCATAACGAACGAGCAGTACTTC CATSRYGAITNEQYF
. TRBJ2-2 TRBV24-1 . TGTGCCACCAGTGACCCCCACCACTCTAAGACAGGGAACACCGGGGAGCTGTTTTTT CATSDPHHSKTGNTGELFF
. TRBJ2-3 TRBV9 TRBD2 TGTGCCAGCAGCCCTCGGGCTAGCGGGAGTGTAGATACGCAGTATTTT CASSPRASGSVDTQYF
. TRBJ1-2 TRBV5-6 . TGTGCCAGCAGGAAGTTGGCTAACTATGGCTACACCTTC CASRKLANYGYTF
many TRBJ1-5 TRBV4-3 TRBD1 TGCGCCAGCAGCCAAGATTCCCAGGGGGGAGGTCAGCCCCAGCATTTT CASSQDSQGGGQPQHF
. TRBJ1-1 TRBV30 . TGTGCCTGGAAGTTTCGGGAGAACACTGAAGCTTTCTTT CAWKFRENTEAFF
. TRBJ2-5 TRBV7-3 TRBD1 TGTGCCAGCAGCCCGACAGGGGCGCGAGAGACCCAGTACTTC CASSPTGARETQYF
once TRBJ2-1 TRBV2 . TGTGCGGGCAGGCGAACTTCAAACAATGAGCAGTTCTTC CAGRRTSNNEQFF
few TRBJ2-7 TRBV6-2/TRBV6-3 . TGTGCCAGCAGTTACGTTGAGTACGAGCAGTACTTC CASSYVEYEQYF
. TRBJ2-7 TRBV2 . TGTGCCAGCAGTCTGAGCTCCTACGAGCAGTACTTC CASSLSSYEQYF
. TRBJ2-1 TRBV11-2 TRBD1 TGTGCCAGCAGCTTGACAGGGAAAGGCTACAATGAGCAGTTCTTC CASSLTGKGYNEQFF
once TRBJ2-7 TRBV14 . TGTGCCAGCAGCCCACGACATAACATCTACGAGCAGTACTTC CASSPRHNIYEQYF
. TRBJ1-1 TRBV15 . TGTGCCACCAGCAGAGCAGGGTTCGTGGACACTGAAGCTTTCTTT CATSRAGFVDTEAFF
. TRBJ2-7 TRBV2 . TGTGCCAGCAGTGCCCCCCGGGGGACAGTCTCCTACGAGCAGTACTTC CASSAPRGTVSYEQYF
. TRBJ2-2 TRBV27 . TGTGCCAGCAGTTTATCGGGGGCCGGGGAGCTGTTTTTT CASSLSGAGELFF